Given below is one TCR beta chain in context. The data are from a study of shared T cell receptors in the human thymus. CDR1 and CDR2 from the germline V gene are MNHEY and SMNVEV (reference sequence). This CDR3 has 19 residues. The ends were cut back, 2 bases at V and 6 bases at J, with 26 bases in the middle. Clones were sequenced by immunoSEQ multiplex PCR, and TCRdb holds only the in-frame ones, with some missing. The sample holds 500,000 to 750,000 clones, around 89% seen once. The same data also contributed to another study, on human thymus T cells.

This sequence joins TRBV27 and TRBJ2-1, with TRBD1 as a possible D gene (6 bases). This clonotype was obtained from a boy under two years old with a congenital heart defect. Material for sequencing was thymocytes. DNA for the CDR3: TGTGCCAGCAGTTTACTACCGGGACACCCGTTAGGGCCGGGCAATGAGCAGTTCTTC. As protein: CASSLLPGHPLGPGNEQFF.